The entry below gives a single T cell receptor (beta chain) sequence along with its context. Its antigen is unidentified. The PCR had 60 Vbeta and 13 Jbeta primers. TCRdb's table, derived via immunoSEQ multiplex PCR, lists solely in-frame clones and lacks some. The table lists some 39,000 clones. The sample originates from a study of cytomegalovirus exposure and HLA in healthy donors. Study-level points and caveats: In a later analysis, TCR beta V- and J-gene trimming showed a link to a missense DCLRE1C variant. With further analysis later on, most CMV-associated TCR beta chains appeared HLA-restricted.

Sample: PBMCs. This TCR was recovered from a male donor in good health and CMV-seronegative.

CDR3 amino acids: CASRKGRDQPQHF. The CDR3 nucleotides are TGTGCCAGTAGGAAGGGCAGGGATCAGCCCCAGCATTTT. The rearrangement links TRBV19 to TRBJ1-5, with D possibly being TRBD1 (5 bases). Between the trimmed V and J ends, which lost 6 bases and 5 bases, there was a span of 11 bases. Per germline, CDR1 LNHDA and CDR2 SQIVND (reference sequence). CDR3 size: 13 residues.